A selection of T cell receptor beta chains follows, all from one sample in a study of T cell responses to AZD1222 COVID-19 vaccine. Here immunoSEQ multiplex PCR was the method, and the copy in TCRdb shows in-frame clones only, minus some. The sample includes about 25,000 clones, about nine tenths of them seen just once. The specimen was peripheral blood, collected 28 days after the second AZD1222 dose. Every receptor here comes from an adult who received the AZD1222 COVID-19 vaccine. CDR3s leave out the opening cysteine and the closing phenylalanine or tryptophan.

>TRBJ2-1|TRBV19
ASRVYNEQF
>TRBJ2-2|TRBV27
ASSLGTSGSRELF
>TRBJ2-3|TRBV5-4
ASSSNSGSLTDTQY
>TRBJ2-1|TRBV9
ASSVRDVIYNEQF
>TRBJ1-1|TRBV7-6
ASSLVDGAGTEAF
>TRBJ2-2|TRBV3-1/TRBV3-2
ASSQDPGATGELF
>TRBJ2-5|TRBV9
ASSVGGAQETQY
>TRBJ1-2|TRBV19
ASSPTGGNYGYT
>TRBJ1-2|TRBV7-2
ASSLDFSYGYT
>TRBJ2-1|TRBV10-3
AIQREWSSEQF
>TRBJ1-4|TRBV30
AWSVQENEKLF
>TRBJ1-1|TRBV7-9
ASRGENTEAF
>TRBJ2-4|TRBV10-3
AISHNRGGPKNIQY
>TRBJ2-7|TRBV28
ASSLWGGVAYEQY
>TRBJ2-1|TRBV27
ASSMGWAGDGGEQF
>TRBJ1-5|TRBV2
ASSVRQGNQPQH
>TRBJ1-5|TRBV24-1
ATSVNRLGPQH
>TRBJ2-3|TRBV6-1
ASSEGPSYADTQY
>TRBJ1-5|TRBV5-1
ASSRTGTGGGQPQH
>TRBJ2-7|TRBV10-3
AITGQANYEQY
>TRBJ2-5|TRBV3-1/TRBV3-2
ASSQGTAETQY
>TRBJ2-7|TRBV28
ASSLRREAYEQY
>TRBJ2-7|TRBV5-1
ASSLLPGLAGDEQY
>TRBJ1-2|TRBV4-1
ASSQGAGTYGYT
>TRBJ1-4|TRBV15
ATSRDLDEKLF
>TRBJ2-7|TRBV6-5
ASSRQGLAYEQY
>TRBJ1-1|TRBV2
ASNNLRDIALNTEAF
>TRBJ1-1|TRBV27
ASSMTNRGRTEAF
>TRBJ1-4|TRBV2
ASHREPNEKLF
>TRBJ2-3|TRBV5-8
ASSRGTVRPRDTQY
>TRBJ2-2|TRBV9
ASNIAGGVTGELF
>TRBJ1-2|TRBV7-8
ASSFVGTGQHT
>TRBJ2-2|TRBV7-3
ASSFTGPSITGELF
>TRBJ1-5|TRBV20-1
SVGPQH
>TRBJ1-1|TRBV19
ASSSSKGQSNTEAF
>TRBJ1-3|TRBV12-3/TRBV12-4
ASKDASGNTIY
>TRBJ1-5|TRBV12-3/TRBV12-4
ASSPYSNQPQH
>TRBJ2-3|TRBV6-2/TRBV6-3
ASSPLGLAGGMGTDTQY
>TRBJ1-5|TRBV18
ASSQEENQPQH
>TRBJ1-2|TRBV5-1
ASSPDSYGYT
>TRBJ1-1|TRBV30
AWSRRGTEAF
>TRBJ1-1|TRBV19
ASSIRGTGGVMNTEAF
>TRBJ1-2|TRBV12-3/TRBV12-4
ASTRGLYGYT
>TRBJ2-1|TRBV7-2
ASSLTGTSQAEQF
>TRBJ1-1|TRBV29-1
SVGQMNTEAF
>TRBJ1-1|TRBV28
ASSWTEGNTEAF
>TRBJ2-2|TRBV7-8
ASSLAPAGYTGELF
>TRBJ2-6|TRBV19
ASSITGTSGANVLT
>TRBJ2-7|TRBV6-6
ASRLVAETYEQY
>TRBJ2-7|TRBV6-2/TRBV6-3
ASSHRMGGAYEQY
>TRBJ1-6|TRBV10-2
ASSVDRDSPLH
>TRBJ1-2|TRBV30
AWISRGGRDGYT
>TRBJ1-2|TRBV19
ASSIADRSYGYT
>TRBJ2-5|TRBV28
ASSSRDRAWETQY
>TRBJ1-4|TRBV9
ASSVGPTNEKLF